Following are 9 T cell receptor beta chains from one sample sequenced in a study of blood T cell repertoires in COVID-19. The assay was immunoSEQ multiplex PCR, and TCRdb's table has in-frame clones only and misses some. In the table there are 70,000 or so clones, roughly 85% of which are singletons. Source material: peripheral blood. The receptors were gathered from a man aged 25 to 40 with acute or convalescent COVID-19.

This chain connects TRBV19 to TRBJ2-2; D is perhaps TRBD2 (6 bases). Germline CDR1 is LNHDA and CDR2 is SQIVND (reference sequence). V was cut by 6 bases and J by 2 bases, with 16 bases left in between. CDR3 length: 16 amino acids. Here the CDR3 reads CASRSPGTPNTGELFF. CDR3 DNA: TGTGCCAGTAGGAGCCCCGGGACTCCTAACACCGGGGAGCTGTTTTTT.

This chain joins TRBV19 and TRBJ1-4; D may be TRBD1 (5 bases). V lost 2 bases, J lost 10 bases, and 17 bases lay in between. The CDR3 loop spans 15 amino acids. Per germline, CDR1 LNHDA and CDR2 SQIVND (reference sequence). CDR3 region: CASSIFWGDSGKLFF. CDR3 in DNA: TGTGCCAGTAGTATATTTTGGGGGGATTCTGGAAAACTGTTTTTT.

The rearrangement links TRBV6-5 to TRBJ1-4, with 8 nucleotides matching TRBD1. V shed 10 bases and J 4 bases; nucleotides not matched to a gene: 5. This CDR3 contains 13 residues. CDR1 MNHEY and CDR2 SVGAGI come from the germline V gene. As DNA, the CDR3 is TGTGCCACCAAGACAGGGGTTAATGAAAAACTGTTTTTT. It encodes CATKTGVNEKLFF.

This chain uses TRBV27 with TRBJ1-3; no clear D gene. Trimming took 5 bases from V and 4 from J, leaving 9 bases between them. Germline CDR1 is MNHEY and CDR2 is SMNVEV (reference sequence). This CDR3 is built from 13 residues. The CDR3 region has the DNA TGTGCCAGCAGTACGACTAGGGGAAACACCATATATTTT. This sequence encodes CASSTTRGNTIYF.

The V and J genes are TRBV20-1 and TRBJ2-5, with 10 bases that match TRBD2. In germline, CDR1 is DFQATT, CDR2 SNEGSKA (reference sequence). This CDR3 has 16 amino acids. J was trimmed by 5 bases and V by 3 bases; bases with no gene match: 12. The chain's CDR3 is CSASDLAGVKEETQYF. DNA of the CDR3: TGCAGTGCTAGTGATCTAGCGGGAGTTAAGGAGGAGACCCAGTACTTC.

The chain recombines TRBV30 with TRBJ1-4; D is uncertain. This CDR3 has 14 amino acids. Per germline, CDR1 GTSNPN and CDR2 SVGIG (reference sequence). Trimming removed 0 bases from V and 3 bases from J, with 8 bases in between. This chain's CDR3 is CAWSVPGSNEKLFF. The DNA of the CDR3 is TGTGCCTGGAGTGTACCGGGGTCTAATGAAAAACTGTTTTTT.

The chain links TRBV5-1 to TRBJ2-6; D unresolved. CDR3 length equals 15 residues. Germline V CDR1 and CDR2: SGHRS, YFSETQ. V lost 3 bases and J lost 0, with 7 bases in between. The CDR3 spells CASSSEVSGANVLTF. DNA for the CDR3: TGCGCCAGCAGCTCCGAGGTCTCTGGGGCCAACGTCCTGACTTTC. Supplemented by reference TRBV5-1 and TRBJ2-6, the full variable domain reads KAGVTQTPRYLIKTRGQQVTLSCSPISGHRSVSWYQQTPGQGLQFLFEYFSETQRNKGNFPGRFSGRQFSNSRSEMNVSTLELGDSALYLCASSSEVSGANVLTFGAGSRLTVL.

This CDR3 reads CASSSRQGHGYGYTF. The CDR3 DNA reads TGTGCCAGCAGCTCTCGACAGGGGCACGGCTATGGCTACACCTTC. J is TRBJ1-2 and V is TRBV3-1 (or the pseudogene TRBV3-2); 8 bases agree with TRBD1. Looked up from germline, CDR1 is LGHDT and CDR2 is YNNKEL (reference sequence). The CDR3 extends over 15 amino acids. J gave up 4 bases and V 5 bases, and 9 bases lay outside the gene matches.

Regarding this clone: A junction end diverges from the germline sequence, so it may reflect a read error. This chain links TRBV7-7 with TRBJ2-5, with D tentatively TRBD1 (7 bases). CDR3 length: 17 residues. The V gene's germline CDR1 is SSHAT and CDR2 FNYEAQ (reference sequence). CDR3 in DNA: TGTGCTAGCAGCTTAGATCGGGGCAGGGGGACTGAAGAGACCCAGTACTTC. This translates into CASSLDRGRGTEETQYF.